The subject of this entry is one TCR beta chain. As yet, its antigen is unknown. In nominal health when sampled, donors likely had unrecorded immune exposures nonetheless. This sample was included in a study of cytomegalovirus exposure and HLA in healthy donors. This PCR relied on a set of 60 Vbeta primers and 13 Jbeta primers. The protocol was immunoSEQ multiplex PCR, while the TCRdb copy is restricted to in-frame clones and leaves out a portion. The repertoire holds over 130,000 clones, 76% seen once, with over 1.5% in the top ten. This CDR3 region has 13 residues. V was pared by 4 bases and J by 8 bases, with 8 bases of the junction left unmatched. From germline, CDR1 is SQVTM and CDR2 ANQGSEA. Broader study findings: Later analysis identified a missense DCLRE1C variant that was linked to TCR beta V- and J-gene trimming. Earlier findings revealed that most TCR beta V segments proved productive either about 90% or about 30% of the time.

Sequencing was performed on PBMCs. V gene TRBV29-1 combines with J gene TRBJ1-2; 9 positions match TRBD1. This TCR was sampled from a man aged 35-49 years in good health and CMV-seronegative. The CDR3 region has the DNA TGCAGCGTTGTACAGGGGGCCTCAAGAGGCTACACCTTC. Translating gives CSVVQGASRGYTF. Combining the CDR3 with reference TRBV29-1 and TRBJ1-2 gives the whole variable domain SAVISQKPSRDICQRGTSLTIQCQVDSQVTMMFWYRQQPGQSLTLIATANQGSEATYESGFVIDKFPISRPNLTFSTLTVSNMSPEDSSIYLCSVVQGASRGYTFGSGTRLTVV.